Listed here is a single T cell receptor (beta chain). Seattle-derived patients entered the study during active infection and were followed longitudinally. This record comes from a study of blood T cell repertoires in COVID-19. Study information: Sample material is recorded as cDNA or gDNA derived from T cells, B-cell-depleted T cells, or PBMCs.

The germline CDR1 and CDR2 sequences are LNHDA and SQIVND (reference sequence). The CDR3 totals 15 residues. After removal of 6 bases from V and 11 bases from J, the junction contained 13 bases not matched to a gene. Per the authors' pipeline: Amplification from reference gene primers served as the basis for estimated nucleated cell counts. The protocol was immunoSEQ multiplex PCR, while the TCRdb copy is restricted to in-frame clones and leaves out a portion. The V and J calls and clone size come from that table; D and trimming were worked out from the DNA. The table records approximately 350,000 clones, 85% to 90% of them present only once.

Specimen: peripheral blood. The rearrangement joins TRBV19 to TRBJ1-1; TRBD1 agrees at 12 bases. The receptor's source is a woman between 50 and 59 years old with COVID-19, enrolled during active disease. CDR3 protein: CASRTNTGTGGYAFF. The DNA of the CDR3 is TGTGCCAGTAGGACGAATACCGGGACAGGGGGCTATGCTTTCTTT.